Below are 30 T cell receptor beta chains sequenced from a single sample in a study of PD-1 blockade in classical Hodgkin lymphoma. Each of the patients experienced relapse following autologous stem cell transplantation, and their brentuximab vedotin exposure differed. Produced via immunoSEQ multiplex PCR; TCRdb's table is partial and in-frame only. The top ten hold about 14% of the sample, which has approximately 52,000 clones, around 67% seen once. Material: peripheral blood mononuclear cells (PBMCs), obtained before the second cycle of nivolumab. These receptors all come from a human donor with classical Hodgkin lymphoma.

J is TRBJ2-7 and V is TRBV19; 7 nucleotides line up with TRBD1. The trim removed 9 bases at V and 2 bases at J, leaving 10 bases unmatched. The V gene's germline CDR1 is LNHDA and CDR2 SQIVND (reference sequence). The CDR3 sequence is 14 residues long. The CDR3 region is CASKDRWGPYEQYF. In DNA form, the CDR3 reads TGTGCCAGCAAGGACAGGTGGGGTCCCTACGAGCAGTACTTC.

V usage is TRBV29-1 and J usage is TRBJ2-1; the D is unclear. Trimming removed 5 bases from V and 7 bases from J, with 6 bases in between. Germline loops: CDR1 SQVTM, CDR2 ANQGSEA. The CDR3 contains 10 residues. The DNA for the CDR3 is TGCAGCGTTAATCCTAATGAGCAGTTCTTC. Amino acids: CSVNPNEQFF.

The V gene is TRBV30, the J gene TRBJ1-3, with D hard to call. Germline CDR1 GTSNPN, CDR2 SVGIG (reference sequence). CDR3 length: 13 residues. Trimming cost V 2 bases and J 0 bases, with 5 bases left between them. CDR3 DNA sequence: TGTGCCTGGAGTACGGGCTCTGGAAACACCATATATTTT. This gives the protein CAWSTGSGNTIYF.

This sequence joins TRBV9 and TRBJ2-3; D may be TRBD1 (5 bases). Trimming took 4 bases from V and 2 from J, leaving 11 bases between them. The CDR3 is made up of 14 amino acids. Germline lookup yields CDR1 SGDLS and CDR2 YYNGEE. CDR3 amino acids: CASSFQGFTDTQYF. The CDR3 DNA is TGTGCCAGCAGCTTCCAGGGATTCACAGATACGCAGTATTTT.

V and J are TRBV2 and TRBJ2-7; D perhaps matches TRBD2 (6 bases). The CDR3 length is 12 residues. Germline V lookup: CDR1 SNHLY, CDR2 FYNNEI. V lost 10 bases and J lost 2, with 12 bases in between. CDR3 nucleotide sequence: TGTGCCACCAACCGGGGGACCTACGAGCAGTACTTC. It codes for CATNRGTYEQYF.

This chain uses TRBV7-3 with TRBJ2-3; possible D gene TRBD2, 5 bases. CDR1 and CDR2 from the germline V gene are SGHTA and FQGTGA. V lost 6 bases to trimming and J lost 2 bases, with 12 bases between them. The length of the CDR3 is 14 residues. The CDR3 spells CASRVGIITDTQYF. DNA of the CDR3: TGTGCCAGCAGGGTCGGGATTATCACAGATACGCAGTATTTT.

This clone was counted between two and nine times. The J gene is TRBJ1-1, the V gene TRBV6-5; 7 bases align to TRBD1. The CDR3 contains 13 residues. V shed 6 bases, J shed 0 bases, and the junction held 1 base outside the gene matches. Per germline, CDR1 MNHEY and CDR2 SVGAGI. CDR3 sequence (DNA): TGTGCCAGCAGGGGACAGCTGAACACTGAAGCTTTCTTT. It encodes CASRGQLNTEAFF.

CDR3 sequence reads: CASSYSGPGAEAFF. Here the CDR3 DNA reads TGTGCCAGCAGTTACTCGGGGCCGGGGGCTGAAGCTTTCTTT. The V gene is TRBV6-5, the J gene TRBJ1-1, with D perhaps TRBD1 (5 bases). CDR1 and CDR2 (germline): MNHEY, SVGAGI. The CDR3 spans 14 residues. Trimming removed 0 bases from V and 6 bases from J, with 11 bases in between.

V gene TRBV2 combines with J gene TRBJ1-1; no clear D gene. CDR3 length equals 14 residues. Trimming removed 3 bases from V and 2 bases from J, with 10 bases in between. Germline CDR1 and CDR2: SNHLY and FYNNEI. CDR3 nucleotide sequence: TGTGCCAGCAGTGACTCCAGGCTTAACACTGAAGCTTTCTTT. It specifies CASSDSRLNTEAFF.

V is TRBV28 and J is TRBJ2-7, with TRBD2 matching over 9 bases. The CDR3 extends over 15 amino acids. J was trimmed by 3 bases and V by 2 bases; bases with no gene match: 5. CDR1 is MDHEN and CDR2 is SYDVKM in the germline V gene. The CDR3 DNA follows: TGTGCCAGCAGTTTAACCGTAGCGGGGGTCTACGAGCAGTACTTC. Translation gives CASSLTVAGVYEQYF.

This chain joins TRBV28 and TRBJ1-5, with D possibly TRBD1 on 6 matching bases. This CDR3 is built from 14 residues. The germline CDR1 and CDR2 sequences are MDHEN and SYDVKM. Between the trimmed V and J ends, which lost 8 bases and 7 bases, there was a span of 18 bases. CDR3 sequence reads: CASVRRRQGQPQHF. CDR3 in DNA: TGTGCCAGCGTTCGGAGGAGGCAGGGGCAGCCCCAGCATTTT. Supplemented by reference TRBV28 and TRBJ1-5, the full variable domain reads DVKVTQSSRYLVKRTGEKVFLECVQDMDHENMFWYRQDPGLGLRLIYFSYDVKMKEKGDIPEGYSVSREKKERFSLILESASTNQTSMYLCASVRRRQGQPQHFGDGTRLSIL.

This chain links TRBV5-6 with TRBJ2-7, with 8 nucleotides matching TRBD1. CDR3 length: 17 residues. CDR1 is SGHDT and CDR2 is YYEEEE in the germline V gene. V lost 4 bases and J lost 4; bases outside the gene matches: 16. Here the CDR3 DNA reads TGTGCCAGCAGCCCGGATGGATTCGGACAGGGTTCGTACGAGCAGTACTTC. It encodes CASSPDGFGQGSYEQYF.

This clone was detected only a few times. The CDR3 nucleotides read TGTGCCAGCAGTGTCGCGACAGGACCCTACGAGCAGTACTTC. Residues: CASSVATGPYEQYF. J is TRBJ2-7 and V is TRBV25-1, with D possibly being TRBD1 (6 bases). Trimming stripped 4 bases from V and 2 bases from J, with 12 bases between. In germline, CDR1 is MGHDK, CDR2 SYGVNS. This CDR3 region has 14 residues.

The chain couples TRBV6-6 to TRBJ2-3, with 10 bases identical to TRBD1. The germline gives CDR1 MNHNY, CDR2 SVGAGI (reference sequence). The CDR3 consists of 14 residues. V lost 9 bases and J lost 6; bases outside the gene matches: 9. The CDR3 protein is CASRWTGGTDTQYF. CDR3 DNA: TGTGCCAGTAGGTGGACAGGGGGAACCGATACGCAGTATTTT.

The chain uses TRBV28 and TRBJ2-7; D not certain. V lost 5 bases, J lost 2 bases, and 16 bases lay in between. Germline CDR1 MDHEN, CDR2 SYDVKM. The CDR3 runs 15 residues. Here the CDR3 DNA reads TGTGCCAGCAGTAATCCGGGCCCTGGGACCTACGAGCAGTACTTC. Amino acids: CASSNPGPGTYEQYF.

The chain recombines TRBV7-9 with TRBJ1-4, with 8 bases lining up with TRBD1. After removal of 2 bases from V and 8 bases from J, the junction contained 7 bases not matched to a gene. In germline, CDR1 is SEHNR, CDR2 FQNEAQ (reference sequence). CDR3 length: 15 residues. DNA for the CDR3: TGTGCCAGCAGCTTAACAGGGGGTCTGGGAGAAAAACTGTTTTTT. It is translated as CASSLTGGLGEKLFF.

The chain has TRBV7-2 and TRBJ2-7; maybe TRBD2 (6 bases). CDR1 SGHTA and CDR2 FQGNSA come from the germline V gene. Trimming took off 4 bases at V and 4 bases at J, with 14 bases between the two ends. The CDR3 runs 14 residues. CDR3 sequence: CASSSMGREYEQYF. CDR3 DNA sequence: TGTGCCAGCAGCTCCATGGGGCGGGAATACGAGCAGTACTTC. The whole variable domain, remainder taken from reference TRBV7-2 and TRBJ2-7, is GAGVSQSPSNKVTEKGKDVELRCDPISGHTALYWYRQSLGQGLEFLIYFQGNSAPDKSGLPSDRFSAERTGGSVSTLTIQRTQQEDSAVYLCASSSMGREYEQYFGPGTRLTVT.

The chain uses TRBV9 and TRBJ1-5; TRBD1 agrees at 7 bases. The length of the CDR3 is 14 residues. J lost 8 bases, V lost 4 bases, and 9 bases had no gene match. Germline-derived CDR1 and CDR2 are SGDLS and YYNGEE. In DNA, the CDR3 is TGTGCCAGCAGCCCGGAACAGGGGACGGAGCCCCAGCATTTT. Translated, it gives CASSPEQGTEPQHF.

The chain has TRBV29-1 and TRBJ2-7; possibly TRBD1 for D (6 bases). The V and J ends lost 7 bases and 2 bases respectively, with 12 bases between them. The germline V gene has CDR1 SQVTM and CDR2 ANQGSEA. This CDR3 has 12 residues. The CDR3 DNA sequence: TGCAGCGCCTGGGACACCCCCTACGAGCAGTACTTC. Translating it yields CSAWDTPYEQYF.

This clone was seen a single time. The rearrangement joins TRBV4-3 to TRBJ1-1; the D is unclear. V gave up 4 bases and J gave up 0 bases, with 9 bases separating them. Germline V gene data show CDR1 as LGHNA and CDR2 as YSLEER. The length of the CDR3 is 14 residues. The CDR3 loop reads CASSLEGMNTEAFF. CDR3 DNA: TGCGCCAGCAGCCTCGAAGGGATGAACACTGAAGCTTTCTTT.

The chain has TRBV7-7 and TRBJ1-1; D perhaps matches TRBD1 (6 bases). V lost 5 bases and J 1 base, leaving 8 bases between the germline ends. The V gene's germline CDR1 is SSHAT and CDR2 FNYEAQ (reference sequence). There are 13 residues in the CDR3. CDR3 sequence reads: CASSQGQNTEAFF. The CDR3 DNA is TGTGCCAGCAGCCAGGGACAGAACACTGAAGCTTTCTTT.

The CDR3, as DNA: TGTGCCAGTAGTAGGCGTACTTGGAGCTCCTATAATTCACCCCTCCACTTT. It yields the protein CASSRRTWSSYNSPLHF. The gene calls are TRBV19 and TRBJ1-6; D is ambiguous. Per germline, CDR1 LNHDA and CDR2 SQIVND (reference sequence). With 4 bases removed from V and 0 bases from J, the gap between germline ends came to 13 bases. The CDR3 is 17 residues long.

The V and J genes are TRBV7-3 and TRBJ2-2; the D gene is possibly TRBD2 (5 bases). Germline V gene sequence: CDR1 SGHTA, CDR2 FQGTGA. Trimming pared 3 bases from V and 7 bases from J, leaving 12 bases between. The CDR3 length is 14 residues. The DNA of the CDR3 is TGTGCCAGCAGCTTTAGGTCAGACTACGGGGAGCTGTTTTTT. Translation: CASSFRSDYGELFF.

This clone showed up just a few times. The chain uses TRBV7-2 and TRBJ2-1, with TRBD2 as a possible D gene (6 bases). The CDR3 extends over 12 amino acids. Trimming took off 2 bases at V and 10 bases at J, with 9 bases between the two ends. CDR1 and CDR2 from the germline V gene are SGHTA and FQGNSA. The CDR3 region has the DNA TGTGCCAGCAGCTTAAGAGCGGGCGAGCAGTTCTTC. It codes for CASSLRAGEQFF.

The chain couples TRBV7-3 to TRBJ2-2; D might be TRBD1 (6 bases). This CDR3 has 16 amino acids. Germline assignment: CDR1 SGHTA and CDR2 FQGTGA. The V end lost 1 base, the J end lost 5 bases, and 14 bases lay between the germline ends. This CDR3 is CASSLIPGVNTGELFF. CDR3 nucleotides: TGTGCCAGCAGCTTAATTCCAGGGGTTAATACCGGGGAGCTGTTTTTT.

This clone came up once. The chain has TRBV7-2 and TRBJ1-1; no clear D. The germline V gene encodes CDR1 SGHTA and CDR2 FQGNSA. Trimming took off 6 bases at V and 6 bases at J, with 17 bases between the two ends. There are 14 residues in the CDR3. The DNA of the CDR3 is TGTGCCAGCAGTCTTCCTCTTGCTGCCGCTGAAGCTTTCTTT. Translation: CASSLPLAAAEAFF.

This chain links TRBV7-3 with TRBJ2-1; 7 bases agree with TRBD1. There are 13 residues in the CDR3. From germline, CDR1 is SGHTA and CDR2 FQGTGA. V was pared by 8 bases and J by 5 bases, with 6 bases of the junction left unmatched. DNA for the CDR3: TGTGCCAGCGGGACAGACTTCAACAATGAGCAGTTCTTC. Its translation is CASGTDFNNEQFF.

This rearrangement joins TRBV9 to TRBJ2-5, with 7 bases fitting TRBD1. The CDR3 loop spans 15 amino acids. V shed 4 bases, J shed 5 bases, and the junction held 11 bases outside the gene matches. The germline CDR1 and CDR2 sequences are SGDLS and YYNGEE. The CDR3 nucleotides are TGTGCCAGCAGCACACGAGGTGACAGGGCGGAGACCCAGTACTTC. Residues: CASSTRGDRAETQYF. The variable domain in full, with the rest retrieved from reference TRBV9 and TRBJ2-5, is DSGVTQTPKHLITATGQRVTLRCSPRSGDLSVYWYQQSLDQGLQFLIQYYNGEERAKGNILERFSAQQFPDLHSELNLSSLELGDSALYFCASSTRGDRAETQYFGPGTRLLVL.

As for this clone: Sequence at one end of the junction differs from germline and may be a read error. The gene calls are TRBV15 and TRBJ1-5; 10 bases are shared with TRBD1. There are 14 residues in the CDR3. Germline lookup yields CDR1 LNHNV and CDR2 YYDKDF (reference sequence). CDR3 in DNA: TGTGCCACCAGCGCGACAGGGGGCAAACAGCCCCAGCATTTT. It yields the protein CATSATGGKQPQHF.

The rearrangement uses TRBV27 and TRBJ1-2; a weak D match, TRBD1 (5 bases). Trimming stripped 7 bases from V and 10 bases from J, with 22 bases between. The CDR3 extends over 14 amino acids. From germline, CDR1 is MNHEY and CDR2 SMNVEV (reference sequence). Written as DNA, the CDR3 is TGTGCCAGCACCCCCTCCGGGACGGGGTCCGTCTACACCTTC. It codes for CASTPSGTGSVYTF.